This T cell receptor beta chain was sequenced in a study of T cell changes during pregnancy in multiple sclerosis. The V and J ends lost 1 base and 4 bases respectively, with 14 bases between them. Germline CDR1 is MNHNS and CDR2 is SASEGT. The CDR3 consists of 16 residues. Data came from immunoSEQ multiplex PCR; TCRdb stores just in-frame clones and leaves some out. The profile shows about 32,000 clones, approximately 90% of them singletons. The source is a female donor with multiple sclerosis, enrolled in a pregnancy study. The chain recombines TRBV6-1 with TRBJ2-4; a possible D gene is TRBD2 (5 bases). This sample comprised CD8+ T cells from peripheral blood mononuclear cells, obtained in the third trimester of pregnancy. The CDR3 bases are TGTGCCAGCAGTGAAGGGAGGACGGACCAAAAAAACATTCAGTACTTC. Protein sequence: CASSEGRTDQKNIQYF.